This T cell receptor beta chain was sequenced during a study of blood T cell repertoires in COVID-19. Study-wide background: Spain, Italy and the United States supplied samples that represented acute and convalescent COVID-19. From T cells, B-cell-depleted T cells, or PBMCs came the material, which was cDNA or gDNA.

As originally analysed: Estimation of nucleated cell counts relied on the amplification of reference gene primers. The table came from immunoSEQ multiplex PCR; TCRdb's copy has only in-frame clones and leaves some out. V, J and clone size derive from that table, while D and trimming were established from the DNA sequence. Here the sample spans roughly 57,000 clones, approximately 80% being singletons. Germline V gives CDR1 MDHEN, CDR2 SYDVKM. Trimming pared 6 bases from V and 0 bases from J, leaving 11 bases between. This CDR3 has 14 amino acids. This clonotype was sampled from a man between 65 and 85 years old with active or convalescent COVID-19. Input material: peripheral blood. This chain joins TRBV28 and TRBJ1-1; possible D gene TRBD1, 6 bases. CDR3 sequence (DNA): TGTGCCAGCAGGACAGGAAACATGAACACTGAAGCTTTCTTT. It codes for CASRTGNMNTEAFF.